A single sample gave rise to the 12 T cell receptor beta chains below, sequenced in a study of post-analysis software for immune sequencing data. Findings and limits, study-wide: A few TRBV segments occurring more often in patients than controls included TRBV5-6, TRBV5-1 and TRBV20-1.

These TCRs' antigens remain unknown. Every TCR beta cDNA library bore unique molecular identifiers. TCRdb re-derived calls from the PCR reads in MiXCR, one entry per CDR3 protein. Here the sample spans about 260,000 distinct CDR3 sequences, approximately 34% being singletons. The sample consisted of blood. These receptors were taken from a girl aged 10-17 years with multiple sclerosis.

The V call is TRBV7-2, the J call TRBJ2-7; perhaps TRBD1 as D (6 bases). This CDR3 region has 12 residues. V was trimmed by 4 bases and J by 4 bases, leaving 8 bases between them. The germline V gene has CDR1 SGHTA and CDR2 FQGNSA. Here the CDR3 DNA reads TGTGCCAGCAGCTGGACAGAATACGAGCAGTACTTC. Translating gives CASSWTEYEQYF. Drawing the rest from reference TRBV7-2 and TRBJ2-7, the complete variable domain is GAGVSQSPSNKVTEKGKDVELRCDPISGHTALYWYRQSLGQGLEFLIYFQGNSAPDKSGLPSDRFSAERTGGSVSTLTIQRTQQEDSAVYLCASSWTEYEQYFGPGTRLTVT.

In the case of this clonotype: This could be a read error, since a much larger clone is one nucleotide away. The V and J genes are TRBV20-1 and TRBJ1-2; D is ambiguous. The CDR3 has 12 amino acids. Germline V gene data show CDR1 as DFQATT and CDR2 as SNEGSKA (reference sequence). As DNA, the CDR3 is TGCAGGGCTCCACGAGGAGTAGGGGGCTACACCTTC. Translating it yields CRAPRGVGGYTF.

In its sample, this clonotype was seen many times. In DNA form, the CDR3 reads TGTGCCAGCAGTTCCGGACTAGTGGGGGACAATGAGCAGTTCTTC. Its protein is CASSSGLVGDNEQFF. The rearrangement links TRBV12-3 or TRBV12-4 to TRBJ2-1; 7 nucleotides match TRBD2. The trim removed 4 bases at V and 5 bases at J, leaving 8 bases unmatched. The CDR3 spans 15 residues.

This clonotype was seen repeatedly, ten times or more. This chain links TRBV27 with TRBJ2-6; D unclear. The V end lost 2 bases, the J end lost 3 bases, and 2 bases lay between the germline ends. Germline V CDR1 and CDR2: MNHEY, SMNVEV (reference sequence). This CDR3 spans 13 amino acids. The CDR3 DNA reads as TGTGCCAGCAGTTTAAATGGGGCCAACGTCCTGACTTTC. Its translation: CASSLNGANVLTF.

This clonotype was found many times. This chain joins TRBV6-6 and TRBJ1-5; TRBD1 matches at 9 bases. J lost 5 bases, V lost 8 bases, and 7 bases had no gene match. The CDR3 covers 14 residues. Germline V lookup: CDR1 MNHNY, CDR2 SVGAGI (reference sequence). The CDR3 protein is CASQRDRAYQPQHF. The CDR3 DNA is TGTGCCAGCCAGCGGGACAGGGCGTATCAGCCCCAGCATTTT.

As to this clonotype: This clone may be a read error of a much larger clone one base away. The chain couples TRBV10-3 to TRBJ2-5; 7 bases match TRBD2. In germline, CDR1 is ENHRY, CDR2 SYGVKD. The junction had 4 bases not matched to a gene; V was cut back by 4 bases and J by 11 bases. The CDR3 length is 11 residues. CDR3 sequence (DNA): TGTGCCATCAGTGCTTCCGGGGGGCAGTACTTC. It yields the protein CAISASGGQYF.

With respect to this clonotype: This likely comes from a read error, as the CDR3 has no conserved phenylalanine or tryptophan at its end. This chain connects TRBV6-1 to TRBJ1-5, with 7 bases fitting TRBD1. J lost 6 bases, V lost 8 bases, and 10 bases had no gene match. There are 14 residues in the CDR3. The germline CDR1 and CDR2 sequences are MNHNS and SASEGT. The chain's CDR3 is CASCVQGGSQPQHV. CDR3 nucleotides: TGTGCCAGCTGTGTTCAGGGGGGGAGTCAGCCCCAGCATGTT.

The CDR3 bases are TGCAGCGTTTCGGGACACAACACTGAAGCTTTCTTT. It yields the protein CSVSGHNTEAFF. The chain has TRBV29-1 and TRBJ1-1; a possible D gene is TRBD1 (6 bases). The germline V and J ends were trimmed by 5 bases and 2 bases, with 9 bases remaining between them. This CDR3 is built from 12 residues. CDR1 and CDR2 from the germline V gene are SQVTM and ANQGSEA.

In the case of this clonotype: This may come from a read error, since a much larger clone is one base off. CDR3 region: CSARAMGQGTIAKNIQYF. In DNA form, the CDR3 reads TGCAGTGCTAGAGCGATGGGGCAGGGGACGATAGCCAAAAACATTCAGTACTTC. This chain links TRBV20-1 with TRBJ2-4, with D perhaps TRBD1 (6 bases). This CDR3 comprises 18 residues. Looked up from germline, CDR1 is DFQATT and CDR2 is SNEGSKA (reference sequence). V lost 1 base and J lost 0, with 19 bases in between.

The chain combines TRBV20-1 with TRBJ1-5; D gene unclear. Germline assignment: CDR1 DFQATT and CDR2 SNEGSKA (reference sequence). V gave up 3 bases and J gave up 1 base, with 10 bases separating them. The CDR3 spans 14 residues. CDR3 protein: CSASSLKSNQPQHF. CDR3 bases: TGCAGTGCTAGTAGCCTAAAGAGCAATCAGCCCCAGCATTTT.

Ten or more counts support this clonotype. This chain uses TRBV28 with TRBJ2-4; D gene ambiguous. Germline CDR1 MDHEN, CDR2 SYDVKM. The CDR3 runs 15 residues. V was shortened by 3 bases and J by 1 base, with 10 bases between the two germline ends. The CDR3 sequence is CASSFVQAAKNIQYF. The CDR3 DNA reads TGTGCCAGCAGTTTCGTTCAGGCTGCCAAAAACATTCAGTACTTC. Together with reference TRBV28 and TRBJ2-4, the CDR3 gives the full variable domain: DVKVTQSSRYLVKRTGEKVFLECVQDMDHENMFWYRQDPGLGLRLIYFSYDVKMKEKGDIPEGYSVSREKKERFSLILESASTNQTSMYLCASSFVQAAKNIQYFGAGTRLSVL.

This clonotype was observed a handful of times. This rearrangement joins TRBV6-2 or TRBV6-3 to TRBJ2-6; possibly TRBD2 for D (5 bases). V was cut by 2 bases and J by 1 base, with 6 bases left in between. The CDR3 loop spans 15 amino acids. Germline V gene sequence: CDR1 MNHEY, CDR2 SVGEGT. CDR3 nucleotide sequence: TGTGCCAGCAGTTACCGACTATCTGGGGCCAACGTCCTGACTTTC. It specifies CASSYRLSGANVLTF.